Listed here is a single T cell receptor beta chain. Its antigen is not identified. The source of the sample is a study of blood T cells in healthy people across ages. The study's findings and limits: Compared with aged donors, long-lived donors showed fewer expanded clones, suggesting selection.

CDR3 length: 13 residues. Germline V gene sequence: CDR1 MGHDK, CDR2 SYGVNS. The V and J ends lost 4 bases and 11 bases, in that order; junction bases with no gene match: 8. Then a second PCR, running about 6 to 12 cycles, was carried out with a sample-barcoded 5' primer and a J-beta primer mix. Every sample gave at least 2.5 million paired-end reads containing CDR3. TCRdb recomputed calls from the 5' RACE reads with MiXCR, one row per CDR3 protein. This repertoire shows around 1,500,000 distinct CDR3 sequences, 35% to 45% found once; its top ten account for 7.9%. This TCR was sampled from a woman younger than 30 in good health. The genes are TRBV25-1 and TRBJ2-5; 9 bases are shared with TRBD2. Material: blood. CDR3 region: CASSAVAGAQQYF. The DNA for the CDR3 is TGTGCCAGCAGTGCGGTAGCGGGAGCTCAGCAGTACTTC.